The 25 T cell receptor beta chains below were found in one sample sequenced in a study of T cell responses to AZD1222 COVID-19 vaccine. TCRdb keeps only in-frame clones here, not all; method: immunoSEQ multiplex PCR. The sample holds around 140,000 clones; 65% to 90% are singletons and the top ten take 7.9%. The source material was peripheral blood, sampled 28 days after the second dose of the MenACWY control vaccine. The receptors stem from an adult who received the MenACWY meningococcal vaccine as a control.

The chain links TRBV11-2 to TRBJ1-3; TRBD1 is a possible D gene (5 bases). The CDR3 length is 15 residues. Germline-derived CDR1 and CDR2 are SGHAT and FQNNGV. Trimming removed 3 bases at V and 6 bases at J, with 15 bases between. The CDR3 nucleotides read TGTGCCAGCAGCTTCCCGGGGCTAGACTTAAACACCATATATTTT. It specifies CASSFPGLDLNTIYF.

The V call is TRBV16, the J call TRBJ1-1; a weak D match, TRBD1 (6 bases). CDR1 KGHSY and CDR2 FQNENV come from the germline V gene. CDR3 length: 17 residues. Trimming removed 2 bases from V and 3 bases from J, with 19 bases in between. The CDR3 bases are TGTGCCAGCAGCCAAGGTTGGGGCAGGGGTCGGGACACTGAAGCTTTCTTT. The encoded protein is CASSQGWGRGRDTEAFF.

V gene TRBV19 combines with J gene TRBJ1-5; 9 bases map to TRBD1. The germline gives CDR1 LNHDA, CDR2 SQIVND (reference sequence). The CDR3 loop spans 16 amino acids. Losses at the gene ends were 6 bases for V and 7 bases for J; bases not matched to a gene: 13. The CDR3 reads CASRRRGQGSWQPQHF. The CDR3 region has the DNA TGTGCCAGTAGACGCCGGGGACAGGGAAGTTGGCAGCCCCAGCATTTT.

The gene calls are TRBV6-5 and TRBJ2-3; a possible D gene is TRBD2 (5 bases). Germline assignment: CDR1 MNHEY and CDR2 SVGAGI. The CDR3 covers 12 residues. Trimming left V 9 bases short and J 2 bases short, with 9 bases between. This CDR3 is CASDYTTDTQYF. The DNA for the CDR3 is TGTGCCAGTGACTACACCACAGATACGCAGTATTTT.

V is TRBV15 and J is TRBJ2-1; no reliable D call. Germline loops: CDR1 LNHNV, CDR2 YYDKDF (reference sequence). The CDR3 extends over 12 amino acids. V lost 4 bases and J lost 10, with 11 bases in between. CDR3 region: CATSKRTSEQFF. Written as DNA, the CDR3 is TGTGCCACCAGCAAGAGAACATCGGAGCAGTTCTTC.

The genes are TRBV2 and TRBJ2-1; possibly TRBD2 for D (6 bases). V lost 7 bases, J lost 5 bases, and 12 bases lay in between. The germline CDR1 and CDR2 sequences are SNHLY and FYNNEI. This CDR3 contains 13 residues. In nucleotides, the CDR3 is TGTGCCAGCACCCCGGGCGGGGACAATGAGCAGTTCTTC. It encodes CASTPGGDNEQFF.

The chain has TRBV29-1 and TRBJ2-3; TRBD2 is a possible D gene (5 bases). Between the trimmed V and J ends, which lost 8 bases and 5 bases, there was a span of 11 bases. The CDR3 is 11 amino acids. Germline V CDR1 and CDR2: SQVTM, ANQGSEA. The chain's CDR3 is CSPGFGDTQYF. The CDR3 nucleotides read TGCAGCCCGGGGTTTGGAGATACGCAGTATTTT.

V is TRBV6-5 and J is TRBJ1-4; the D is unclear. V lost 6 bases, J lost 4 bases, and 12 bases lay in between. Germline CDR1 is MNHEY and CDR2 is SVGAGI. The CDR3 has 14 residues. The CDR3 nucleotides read TGTGCCAGCAGCCCAGGCAGAATTAATGAAAAACTGTTTTTT. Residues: CASSPGRINEKLFF.

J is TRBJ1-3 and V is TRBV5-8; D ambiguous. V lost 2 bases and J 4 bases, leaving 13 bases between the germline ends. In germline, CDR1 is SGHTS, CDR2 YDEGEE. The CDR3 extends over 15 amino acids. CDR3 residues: CASSFGEAYGNTIYF. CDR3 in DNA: TGTGCCAGCAGCTTCGGGGAGGCTTACGGAAACACCATATATTTT.

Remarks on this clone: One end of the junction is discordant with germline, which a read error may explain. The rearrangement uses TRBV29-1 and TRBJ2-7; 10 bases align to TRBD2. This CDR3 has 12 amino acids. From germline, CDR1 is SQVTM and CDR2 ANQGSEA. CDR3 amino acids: CSVGASGGMVSF. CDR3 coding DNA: TGCAGCGTTGGGGCTAGCGGGGGCATGGTTTCCTTC.

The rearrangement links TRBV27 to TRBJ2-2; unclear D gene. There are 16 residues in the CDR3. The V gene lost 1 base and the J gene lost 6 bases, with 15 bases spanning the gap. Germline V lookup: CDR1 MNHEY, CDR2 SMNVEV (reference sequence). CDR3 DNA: TGTGCCAGCAGTTTATTATCCCCTGTAATGGCCGGGGAGCTGTTTTTT. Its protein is CASSLLSPVMAGELFF.

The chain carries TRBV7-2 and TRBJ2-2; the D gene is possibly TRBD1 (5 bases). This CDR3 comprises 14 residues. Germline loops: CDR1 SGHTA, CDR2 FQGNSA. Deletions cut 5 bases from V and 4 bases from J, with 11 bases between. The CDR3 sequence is CASSKSGATGELFF. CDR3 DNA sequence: TGTGCCAGCAGCAAGTCTGGGGCCACCGGGGAGCTGTTTTTT.

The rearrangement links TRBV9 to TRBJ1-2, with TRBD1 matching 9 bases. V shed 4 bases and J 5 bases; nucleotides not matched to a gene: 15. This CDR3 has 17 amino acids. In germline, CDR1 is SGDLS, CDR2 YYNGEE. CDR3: CASSPQGQGSPFYGYTF. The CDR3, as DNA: TGTGCCAGCAGCCCCCAGGGACAGGGAAGTCCTTTTTATGGCTACACCTTC.

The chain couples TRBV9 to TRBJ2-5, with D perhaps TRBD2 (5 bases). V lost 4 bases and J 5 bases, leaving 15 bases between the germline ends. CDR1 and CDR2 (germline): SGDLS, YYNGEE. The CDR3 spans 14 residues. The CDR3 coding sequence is TGTGCCAGCAGCCCACGGGGAGTGCGGGAGACCCAGTACTTC. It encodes CASSPRGVRETQYF.

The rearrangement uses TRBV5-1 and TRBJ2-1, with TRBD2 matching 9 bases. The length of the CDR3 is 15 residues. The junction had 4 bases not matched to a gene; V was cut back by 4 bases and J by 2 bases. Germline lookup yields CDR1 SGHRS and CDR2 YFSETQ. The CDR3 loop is CASSISGSPYNEQFF. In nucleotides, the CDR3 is TGCGCCAGCAGCATTAGCGGGAGCCCCTACAATGAGCAGTTCTTC.

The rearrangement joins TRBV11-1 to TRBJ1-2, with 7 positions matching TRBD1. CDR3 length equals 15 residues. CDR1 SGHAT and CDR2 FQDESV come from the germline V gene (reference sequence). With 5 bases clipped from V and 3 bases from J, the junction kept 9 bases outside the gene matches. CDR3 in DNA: TGTGCCAGCAGCCTCACGGGACAGACAGACTATGGCTACACCTTC. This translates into CASSLTGQTDYGYTF.

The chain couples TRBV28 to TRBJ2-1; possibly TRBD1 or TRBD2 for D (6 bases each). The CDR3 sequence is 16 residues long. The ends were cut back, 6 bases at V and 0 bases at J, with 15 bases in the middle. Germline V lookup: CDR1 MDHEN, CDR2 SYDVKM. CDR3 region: CASSIVGGLSYNEQFF. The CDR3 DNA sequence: TGTGCCAGCAGCATTGTCGGGGGCCTCTCCTACAATGAGCAGTTCTTC.

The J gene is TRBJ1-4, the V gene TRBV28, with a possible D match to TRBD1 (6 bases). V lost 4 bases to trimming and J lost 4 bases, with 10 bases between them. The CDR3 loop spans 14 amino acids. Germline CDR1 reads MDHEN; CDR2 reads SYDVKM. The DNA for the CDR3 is TGTGCCAGCAGTTCTAACAGGGATAATGAAAAACTGTTTTTT. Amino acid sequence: CASSSNRDNEKLFF.

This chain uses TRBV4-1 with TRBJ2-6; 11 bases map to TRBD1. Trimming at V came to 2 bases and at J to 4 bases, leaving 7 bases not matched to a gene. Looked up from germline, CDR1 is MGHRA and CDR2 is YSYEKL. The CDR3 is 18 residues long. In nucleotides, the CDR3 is TGCGCCAGCAGCCAACTGGACAGGGGGCCCGCGGGGGCCAACGTCCTGACTTTC. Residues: CASSQLDRGPAGANVLTF.

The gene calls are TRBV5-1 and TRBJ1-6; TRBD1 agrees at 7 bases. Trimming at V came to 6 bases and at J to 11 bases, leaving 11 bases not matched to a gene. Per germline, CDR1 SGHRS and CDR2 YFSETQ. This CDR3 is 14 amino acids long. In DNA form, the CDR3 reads TGCGCCAGCAATCAGGGACAGAAAGAAGCACCCCTCCACTTT. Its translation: CASNQGQKEAPLHF.

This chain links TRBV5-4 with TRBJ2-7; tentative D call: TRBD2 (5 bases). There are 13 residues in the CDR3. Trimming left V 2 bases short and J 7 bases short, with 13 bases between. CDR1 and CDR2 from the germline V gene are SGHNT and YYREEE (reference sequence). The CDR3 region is CASSLDYLGEQYF. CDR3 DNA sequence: TGTGCCAGCAGCTTAGACTACCTTGGGGAGCAGTACTTC.

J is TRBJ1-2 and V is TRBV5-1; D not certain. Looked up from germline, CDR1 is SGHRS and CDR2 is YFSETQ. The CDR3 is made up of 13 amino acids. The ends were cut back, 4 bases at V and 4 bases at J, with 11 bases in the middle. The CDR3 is CASSVDGRYGYTF. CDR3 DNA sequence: TGCGCCAGCAGCGTGGACGGGCGCTATGGCTACACCTTC.

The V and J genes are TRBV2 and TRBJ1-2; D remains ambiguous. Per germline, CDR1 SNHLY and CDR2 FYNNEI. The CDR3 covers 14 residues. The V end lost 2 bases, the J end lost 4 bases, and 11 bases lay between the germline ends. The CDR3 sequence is CASSEYGGPYGYTF. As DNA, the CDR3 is TGTGCCAGCAGTGAATATGGAGGTCCCTATGGCTACACCTTC.

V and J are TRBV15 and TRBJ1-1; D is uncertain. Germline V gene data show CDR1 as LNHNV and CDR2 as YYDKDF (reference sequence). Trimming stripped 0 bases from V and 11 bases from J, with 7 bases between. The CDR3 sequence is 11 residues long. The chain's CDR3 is CATSRELEAFF. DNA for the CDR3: TGTGCCACCAGCAGAGAATTAGAGGCTTTCTTT.

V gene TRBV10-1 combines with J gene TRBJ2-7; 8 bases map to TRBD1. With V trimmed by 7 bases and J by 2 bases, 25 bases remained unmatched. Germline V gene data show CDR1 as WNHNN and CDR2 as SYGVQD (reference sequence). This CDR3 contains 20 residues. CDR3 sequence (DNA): TGCGCCAGCATCCCGAAGGGACAGGAGGTACATGGTTCCGTGGCCTACGAGCAGTACGTC. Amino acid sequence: CASIPKGQEVHGSVAYEQYV.